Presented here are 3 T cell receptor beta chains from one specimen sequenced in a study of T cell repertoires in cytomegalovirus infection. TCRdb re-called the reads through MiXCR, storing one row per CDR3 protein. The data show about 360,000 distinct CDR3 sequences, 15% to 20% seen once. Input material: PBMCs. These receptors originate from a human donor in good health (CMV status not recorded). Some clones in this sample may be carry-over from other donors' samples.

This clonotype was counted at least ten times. CDR3 in DNA: TGTGCCAGCAGCTTAGCGCGGGGTATCGGCACTGAAGCTTTCTTT. It translates to CASSLARGIGTEAFF. The gene calls are TRBV7-8 and TRBJ1-1; D is unclear. The CDR3 has 15 residues. The germline V gene encodes CDR1 SGHVS and CDR2 FQNEAQ. Trimming shortened V by 0 bases and J by 4 bases, and 12 bases separated the two germline ends.

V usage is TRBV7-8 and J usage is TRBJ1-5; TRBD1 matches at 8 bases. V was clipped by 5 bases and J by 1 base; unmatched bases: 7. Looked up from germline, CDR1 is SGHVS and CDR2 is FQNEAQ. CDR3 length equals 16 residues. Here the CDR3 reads CASSPSTGESNQPQHF. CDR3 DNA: TGTGCCAGCAGCCCGTCGACAGGGGAAAGCAATCAGCCCCAGCATTTT.

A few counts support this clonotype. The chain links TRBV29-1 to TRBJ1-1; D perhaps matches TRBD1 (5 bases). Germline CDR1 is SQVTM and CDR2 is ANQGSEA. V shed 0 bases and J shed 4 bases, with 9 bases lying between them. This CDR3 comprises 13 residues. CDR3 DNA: TGCAGCGTTGAAGAGGGGGTATCCACTGAAGCTTTCTTT. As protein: CSVEEGVSTEAFF.